The rows below give T cell receptor beta chains drawn from one sample of a study of control samples from healthy donors and cancer patients. This table comes from immunoSEQ multiplex PCR, and its TCRdb copy is limited to in-frame clones, with some not included. The sample carries about 92,000 clones, roughly four fifths recorded once. Sample: blood. The receptors derive from a woman aged 55-70 years in good health. CDR3s include the opening cysteine and the closing phenylalanine or tryptophan. D genes are given only for firm matches. Where a row states a size, it is once, few, many or the class of an expanded clone; other rows omit it.

V: TRBV7-9; size: NA; D: TRBD2; J: TRBJ2-3; DNA: TGTGCCAGCAGCTTAGGGGCTAGCGGGGGCCGCACAGATACGCAGTATTTT; CDR3: CASSLGASGGRTDTQYF
V: TRBV5-1; size: NA; D: TRBD1; J: TRBJ1-2; DNA: TGCGCCAGCAGCAATCCGGGACAGTACTATGGCTACACCTTC; CDR3: CASSNPGQYYGYTF
V: TRBV18; size: NA; D: NA; J: TRBJ1-3; DNA: TGTGCCAGCTCTCCAGGGTTCGAGGGAAACACCATATATTTT; CDR3: CASSPGFEGNTIYF
V: TRBV28; size: once; D: NA; J: TRBJ1-5; DNA: TGTGCCAGCAGTTCCGGGATACGACTTAGCAATCAGCCCCAGCATTTT; CDR3: CASSSGIRLSNQPQHF
V: TRBV5-1; size: NA; D: NA; J: TRBJ2-5; DNA: TGCGCCAGCAGCTTGGCCGGGGACATAGGGATGGGCGAGACCCAGTACTTC; CDR3: CASSLAGDIGMGETQYF
V: TRBV6-6; size: NA; D: NA; J: TRBJ1-5; DNA: TGTGCCAGCAGTTCAATCGGCTTTTCCCCCCATCAGCCCCAGCATTTT; CDR3: CASSSIGFSPHQPQHF
V: TRBV6-5; size: NA; D: NA; J: TRBJ1-5; DNA: TGTGCCAGCAGTAACACGGGGAATCAGCCCCAGCATTTT; CDR3: CASSNTGNQPQHF
V: TRBV13; size: NA; D: NA; J: TRBJ2-3; DNA: TGTGCCAGCAGCTCCCAGCGCACAGATACGCAGTATTTT; CDR3: CASSSQRTDTQYF
V: TRBV5-1; size: NA; D: NA; J: TRBJ1-2; DNA: TGCGCCAGCAGCCGGGACATCTCAAAGGGTGGCTACACCTTC; CDR3: CASSRDISKGGYTF
V: TRBV19; size: NA; D: TRBD1; J: TRBJ2-1; DNA: TGTGCCAGTAGTATCAGGTGGGGGACAGCCAAGAGGTCCAATGAGCAGTTCTTC; CDR3: CASSIRWGTAKRSNEQFF
V: TRBV7-2; size: NA; D: NA; J: TRBJ2-1; DNA: TGTGCCAGCAGCTTCAAGGGGAGTGGCGAGCAGTTCTTC; CDR3: CASSFKGSGEQFF
V: TRBV5-4; size: NA; D: NA; J: TRBJ1-2; DNA: TGTGCCAGCAGTAAACGACAGAACTTCTATGGCTACACCTTC; CDR3: CASSKRQNFYGYTF
V: TRBV6-6; size: NA; D: NA; J: TRBJ2-7; DNA: TGTGCCAGCAGTTACACTCATAGACCCTACGAGCAGTACTTC; CDR3: CASSYTHRPYEQYF
V: TRBV23-1; size: NA; D: NA; J: TRBJ1-1; DNA: TGCGCCAGCAGTCGCTATCACGAGGACACTGAAGCTTTCTTT; CDR3: CASSRYHEDTEAFF
V: TRBV28; size: few; D: NA; J: TRBJ2-2; DNA: TGTGCCAGCAGGCTTACGCTCCCCGGGGAGCTGTTTTTT; CDR3: CASRLTLPGELFF
V: TRBV3-1/TRBV3-2; size: NA; D: TRBD1; J: TRBJ1-1; DNA: TGTGCCAGCAGCGATGGACAGGGGAACACTGAAGCTTTCTTT; CDR3: CASSDGQGNTEAFF
V: TRBV2; size: few; D: NA; J: TRBJ2-2; DNA: TGTGCCAGCGCTTGGCGCGCCACCGGGGAGCTGTTTTTT; CDR3: CASAWRATGELFF
V: TRBV11-2; size: NA; D: TRBD1; J: TRBJ2-7; DNA: TGTGCCAGCAGCTACCGACAGGGTTCTGACTACGAGCAGTACTTC; CDR3: CASSYRQGSDYEQYF
V: TRBV19; size: NA; D: TRBD1; J: TRBJ2-7; DNA: TGTGCCAGTAGTGCAACCGGGACAGGGAACTACGAGCAGTACTTC; CDR3: CASSATGTGNYEQYF
V: TRBV9; size: NA; D: TRBD2; J: TRBJ2-2; DNA: TGTGCCAGCAGCGCGAGCGGGGGGGCCAACACCGGGGAGCTGTTTTTT; CDR3: CASSASGGANTGELFF
V: TRBV5-1; size: NA; D: NA; J: TRBJ2-5; DNA: TGCGCCAGCAGCTTGCAAAATGGCGGGGAGACCCAGTACTTC; CDR3: CASSLQNGGETQYF
V: TRBV28; size: NA; D: NA; J: TRBJ1-3; DNA: TGTGCCAGCAGTTTTCTTAGAGGGTCCGGAAACACCATATATTTT; CDR3: CASSFLRGSGNTIYF
V: TRBV6-5; size: NA; D: TRBD2; J: TRBJ2-5; DNA: TGTGCCAGCAGTTCCTGGACTAGCGGGGTCCAAGAGACCCAGTACTTC; CDR3: CASSSWTSGVQETQYF
V: TRBV19; size: NA; D: NA; J: TRBJ1-1; DNA: TGTGCCAGTAGTATAGCTTCCAGTGAAGCTTTCTTT; CDR3: CASSIASSEAFF
V: TRBV7-2; size: NA; D: TRBD1; J: TRBJ2-6; DNA: TGTGCCAGCGCGGACAGGGAAAACTCTGGGGCCAACGTCCTGACTTTC; CDR3: CASADRENSGANVLTF
V: TRBV7-2; size: NA; D: TRBD2; J: TRBJ2-7; DNA: TGTGCCAGCAGCTTCGGCGGGAGCGGGTCCTACGAGCAGTACTTC; CDR3: CASSFGGSGSYEQYF
V: TRBV9; size: NA; D: NA; J: TRBJ2-6; DNA: TGTGCCAGCAGCGTGGGGACACCCAGCTCTGGGGCCAACGTCCTGACTTTC; CDR3: CASSVGTPSSGANVLTF
V: TRBV3-1/TRBV3-2; size: NA; D: NA; J: TRBJ2-7; DNA: TGTGCCAGCAGCTTCGCCTTCCCGGGACCGAGATTAGGGCGTTCCTACGAGCAGTACTTC; CDR3: CASSFAFPGPRLGRSYEQYF
V: TRBV19; size: once; D: NA; J: TRBJ2-4; DNA: TGTGCCAGTAGTGGGCGGGATAAAAACATTCAGTACTTC; CDR3: CASSGRDKNIQYF
V: TRBV5-6; size: NA; D: NA; J: TRBJ2-6; DNA: TGTGCCAGCAGCGCCGATCGGCGAGTGGGGTTATCTGGGGCCAACGTCCTGACTTTC; CDR3: CASSADRRVGLSGANVLTF
V: TRBV2; size: NA; D: NA; J: TRBJ2-5; DNA: TGTGCCAGCAGTGACAGAGTGTTCGGGACCCAGTACTTC; CDR3: CASSDRVFGTQYF
V: TRBV6-6; size: NA; D: NA; J: TRBJ1-3; DNA: TGTGCCAGTTCGGATGGGGACACCATATATTTT; CDR3: CASSDGDTIYF
V: TRBV6-2/TRBV6-3; size: once; D: NA; J: TRBJ1-1; DNA: TGTGCCAGCAGTTACTCGCGGGGGACCACTGAAGCTTTCTTT; CDR3: CASSYSRGTTEAFF
V: TRBV7-9; size: NA; D: NA; J: TRBJ1-2; DNA: TGTGCCAGCAGGCCAACAGGGCCTCTCTCCCCTAACTATGGCTACACCTTC; CDR3: CASRPTGPLSPNYGYTF
V: TRBV29-1; size: few; D: NA; J: TRBJ1-1; DNA: TGCAGCGTTGGTTCTATGAACACTGAAGCTTTCTTT; CDR3: CSVGSMNTEAFF
V: TRBV3-1/TRBV3-2; size: NA; D: NA; J: TRBJ1-2; DNA: TGTGCCAGCAGCCCTCAATATGAATATGGCTACACCTTC; CDR3: CASSPQYEYGYTF
V: TRBV5-4; size: NA; D: NA; J: TRBJ2-5; DNA: TGTGCCAGCAGCTTGCCCAGAGGGGAGACCCAGTACTTC; CDR3: CASSLPRGETQYF
V: TRBV4-3; size: NA; D: NA; J: TRBJ1-3; DNA: TGCGCCAGCAGCCAAGCCGCAGTCTCTGGAAACACCATATATTTT; CDR3: CASSQAAVSGNTIYF
V: TRBV7-2; size: NA; D: NA; J: TRBJ1-3; DNA: TGTGCCAGCACCCCCGGGGTAAACACCATATATTTT; CDR3: CASTPGVNTIYF
V: TRBV2; size: once; D: TRBD1; J: TRBJ1-4; DNA: TGTGCCAGCAGTGCGACAGGGACCCGCGCAAAACTGTTTTTT; CDR3: CASSATGTRAKLFF
V: TRBV12-3/TRBV12-4; size: NA; D: NA; J: TRBJ1-2; DNA: TGTGCCAGCAGCCGACTGGAAAACTATGGCTACACCTTC; CDR3: CASSRLENYGYTF
V: TRBV6-6; size: NA; D: TRBD1; J: TRBJ1-6; DNA: TGTGCCAGCACCCCCGGGGGGACAGGGGATTCACCCCTCCACTTT; CDR3: CASTPGGTGDSPLHF
V: TRBV10-3; size: once; D: NA; J: TRBJ1-2; DNA: TGTGCCATCAGTGAGAATGGGGATAACTATGGCTACACCTTC; CDR3: CAISENGDNYGYTF
V: TRBV3-1/TRBV3-2; size: NA; D: NA; J: TRBJ2-3; DNA: TGTGCCAGCAGACCGGCCGGATCTGGCACAGATACGCAGTATTTT; CDR3: CASRPAGSGTDTQYF
V: TRBV7-2; size: NA; D: TRBD1; J: TRBJ1-2; DNA: TGTGCCAGCAGCTTAGGGCCAGGGGGCTCTAACTATGGCTACACCTTC; CDR3: CASSLGPGGSNYGYTF
V: TRBV10-3; size: once; D: NA; J: TRBJ2-7; DNA: TGTGCCAGCTCCACGGATCAGGCCTACGAGCAGTACTTC; CDR3: CASSTDQAYEQYF
V: TRBV5-1; size: NA; D: NA; J: TRBJ1-1; DNA: TGCGCCAGCACCATAGGAAGTACCGGGACGGGGAACACTGAAGCTTTCTTT; CDR3: CASTIGSTGTGNTEAFF
V: TRBV19; size: NA; D: TRBD2; J: TRBJ2-2; DNA: TGTGCCAGTTATAGCGGGAGGATGAACACCGGGGAGCTGTTTTTT; CDR3: CASYSGRMNTGELFF
V: TRBV18; size: NA; D: NA; J: TRBJ1-1; DNA: TGTGCCAGCTCACCACTTCCACCCCGGGGGAAGAACACTGAAGCTTTCTTT; CDR3: CASSPLPPRGKNTEAFF
V: TRBV5-6; size: NA; D: TRBD2; J: TRBJ2-5; DNA: TGTGCCAGCCACCCGGGACTAGCGGGGGGAGAGACCCAGTACTTC; CDR3: CASHPGLAGGETQYF
V: TRBV9; size: NA; D: NA; J: TRBJ2-1; DNA: TGTGCCAGCAGCGTAGGCAGAGGGGGGGACAGTCACTACAATGAGCAGTTCTTC; CDR3: CASSVGRGGDSHYNEQFF
V: TRBV2; size: once; D: NA; J: TRBJ2-3; DNA: TGTGCCAGCAGTGCTCAGGGTTCTGGCACAGATACGCAGTATTTT; CDR3: CASSAQGSGTDTQYF
V: TRBV6-5; size: NA; D: TRBD1; J: TRBJ1-3; DNA: TGTGCCAGCAGTTACTCGAGACAGGGTGGTGGAAACACCATATATTTT; CDR3: CASSYSRQGGGNTIYF
V: TRBV5-1; size: once; D: NA; J: TRBJ1-4; DNA: TGCGCCAGCAGCTTCCAGGGGTATGAAAAACTGTTTTTT; CDR3: CASSFQGYEKLFF
V: TRBV4-2; size: few; D: NA; J: TRBJ1-2; DNA: TGTGCCAGCAGCCAAGATGGAGTTCGGGACTATGGCTACACCTTC; CDR3: CASSQDGVRDYGYTF